This T cell receptor beta chain was captured in a study of cytomegalovirus exposure and HLA in healthy donors. Points from the study as a whole: TCR beta V segments were, for the most part, productive about 87% or about 30% of the time in an earlier analysis. Reportedly, HLA-A and HLA-B alleles of most subjects were accurately predicted from TCR beta.

Notes on this clone: What it binds is not known.

60 Vbeta and 13 Jbeta primers were used in PCR. The repertoire was sequenced with immunoSEQ multiplex PCR; TCRdb's copy has only in-frame clones and lacks some. The data show about 91,000 clones, around 80% seen once. The germline CDR1 and CDR2 sequences are SGHNT and YYREEE (reference sequence). V lost 4 bases and J 2 bases, leaving 14 bases between the germline ends. The CDR3 spans 15 residues. Donors likely had unrecorded immune exposures despite being nominally healthy when sampled. V and J are TRBV5-4 and TRBJ2-3; D perhaps matches TRBD2 (6 bases). The sequence came from a male donor in good health and CMV-seropositive. Specimen: PBMCs. CDR3 nucleotide sequence: TGTGCCAGCAGCCCACTCCCTAGCGACACAGATACGCAGTATTTT. Amino acids: CASSPLPSDTDTQYF.